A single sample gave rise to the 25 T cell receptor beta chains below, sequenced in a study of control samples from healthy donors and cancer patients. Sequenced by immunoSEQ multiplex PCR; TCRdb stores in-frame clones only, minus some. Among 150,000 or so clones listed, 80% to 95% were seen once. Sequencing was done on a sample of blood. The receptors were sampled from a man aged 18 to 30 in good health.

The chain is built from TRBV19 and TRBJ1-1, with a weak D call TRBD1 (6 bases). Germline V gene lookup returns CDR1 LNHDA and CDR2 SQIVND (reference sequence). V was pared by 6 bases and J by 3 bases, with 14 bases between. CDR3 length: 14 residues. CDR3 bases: TGTGCCAGTAGCAAGGGGGGGGAACACACTGAAGCTTTCTTT. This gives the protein CASSKGGEHTEAFF.

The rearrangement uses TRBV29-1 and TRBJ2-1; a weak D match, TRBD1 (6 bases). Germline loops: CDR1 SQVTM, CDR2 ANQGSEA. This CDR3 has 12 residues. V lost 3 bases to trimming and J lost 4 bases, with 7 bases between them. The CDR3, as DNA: TGCAGCGTTGAGGACAGATACAATGAGCAGTTCTTC. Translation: CSVEDRYNEQFF.

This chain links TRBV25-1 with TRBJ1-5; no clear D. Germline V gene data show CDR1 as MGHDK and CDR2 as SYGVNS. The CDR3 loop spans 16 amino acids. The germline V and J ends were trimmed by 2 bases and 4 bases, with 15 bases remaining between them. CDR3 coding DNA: TGTGCCAGCAGTGAAAATTGGGAACCGCAGAATCAGCCCCAGCATTTT. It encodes CASSENWEPQNQPQHF.

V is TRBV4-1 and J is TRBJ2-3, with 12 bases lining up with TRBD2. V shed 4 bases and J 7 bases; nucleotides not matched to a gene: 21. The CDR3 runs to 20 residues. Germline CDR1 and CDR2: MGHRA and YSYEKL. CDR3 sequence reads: CASSPHAGLAGGKTKYTQYF. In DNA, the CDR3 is TGCGCCAGCAGCCCCCACGCGGGCCTAGCGGGGGGGAAAACAAAATATACGCAGTATTTT.

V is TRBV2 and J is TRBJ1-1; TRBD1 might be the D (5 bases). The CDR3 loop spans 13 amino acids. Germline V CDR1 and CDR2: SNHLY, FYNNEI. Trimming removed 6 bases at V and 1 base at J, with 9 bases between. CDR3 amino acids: CASRPDRNTEAFF. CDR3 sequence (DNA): TGTGCCAGCAGACCCGACAGGAACACTGAAGCTTTCTTT.

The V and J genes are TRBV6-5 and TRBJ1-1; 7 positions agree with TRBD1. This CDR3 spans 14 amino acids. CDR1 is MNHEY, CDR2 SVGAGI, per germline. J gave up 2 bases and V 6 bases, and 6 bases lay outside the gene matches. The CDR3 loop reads CASSRQGSNTEAFF. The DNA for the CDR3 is TGTGCCAGCAGCAGACAGGGTAGCAACACTGAAGCTTTCTTT.

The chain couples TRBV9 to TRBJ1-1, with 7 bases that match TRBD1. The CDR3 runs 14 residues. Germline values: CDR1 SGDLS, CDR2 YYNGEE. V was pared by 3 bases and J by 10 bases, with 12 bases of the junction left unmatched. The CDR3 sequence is CASSAQGVSSRAFF. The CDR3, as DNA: TGTGCCAGCAGCGCTCAGGGGGTCAGTTCTAGAGCTTTCTTT.

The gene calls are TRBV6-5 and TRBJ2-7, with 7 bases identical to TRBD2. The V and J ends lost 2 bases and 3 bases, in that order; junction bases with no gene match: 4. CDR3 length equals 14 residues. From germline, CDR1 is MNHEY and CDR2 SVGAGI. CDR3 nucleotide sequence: TGTGCCAGCAGTTACCCGGGAGGTCTCTACGAGCAGTACTTC. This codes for CASSYPGGLYEQYF.

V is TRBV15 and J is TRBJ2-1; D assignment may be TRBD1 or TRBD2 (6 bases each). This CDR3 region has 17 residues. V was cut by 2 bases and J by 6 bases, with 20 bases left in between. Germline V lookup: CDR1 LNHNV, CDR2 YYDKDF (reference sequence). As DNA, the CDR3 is TGTGCCACCAGCAGAAACCAAAGGGGGGCTGGCATCAATGAGCAGTTCTTC. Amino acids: CATSRNQRGAGINEQFF.

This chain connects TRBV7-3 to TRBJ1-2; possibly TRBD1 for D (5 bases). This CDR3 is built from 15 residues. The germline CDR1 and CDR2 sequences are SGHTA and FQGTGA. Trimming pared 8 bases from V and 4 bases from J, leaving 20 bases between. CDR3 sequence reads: CASGPSGGTSYGYTF. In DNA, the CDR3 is TGTGCCAGCGGACCTTCGGGGGGAACCTCCTATGGCTACACCTTC.

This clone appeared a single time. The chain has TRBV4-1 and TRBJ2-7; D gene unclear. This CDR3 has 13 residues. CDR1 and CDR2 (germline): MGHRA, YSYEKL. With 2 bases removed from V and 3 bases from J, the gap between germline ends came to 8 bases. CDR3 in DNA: TGCGCCAGCAGCCAAATCCAGGACTACGAGCAGTACTTC. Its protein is CASSQIQDYEQYF.

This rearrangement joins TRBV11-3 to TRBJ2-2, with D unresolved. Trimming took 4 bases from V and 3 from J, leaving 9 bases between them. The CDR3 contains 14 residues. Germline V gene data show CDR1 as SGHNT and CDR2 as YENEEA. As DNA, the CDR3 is TGTGCCAGCAGCTCCACCGCCCACACCGGGGAGCTGTTTTTT. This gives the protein CASSSTAHTGELFF.

This CDR3 reads CASSLAQGVNQPQHF. The CDR3 DNA is TGTGCCAGCAGCTTAGCACAGGGTGTGAATCAGCCCCAGCATTTT. The V gene is TRBV7-8, the J gene TRBJ1-5; D is perhaps TRBD1 (6 bases). CDR3 length equals 15 residues. Looked up from germline, CDR1 is SGHVS and CDR2 is FQNEAQ. With 0 bases removed from V and 4 bases from J, the gap between germline ends came to 10 bases.

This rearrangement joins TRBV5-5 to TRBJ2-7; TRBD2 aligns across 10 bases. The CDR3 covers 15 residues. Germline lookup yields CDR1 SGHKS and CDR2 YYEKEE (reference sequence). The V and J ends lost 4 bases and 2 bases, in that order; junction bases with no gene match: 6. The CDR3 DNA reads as TGTGCCAGCAGCGCGTCTCTAGCGGGAGCCTACGAGCAGTACTTC. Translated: CASSASLAGAYEQYF. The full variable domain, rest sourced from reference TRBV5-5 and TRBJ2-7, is DAGVTQSPTHLIKTRGQQVTLRCSPISGHKSVSWYQQVLGQGPQFIFQYYEKEERGRGNFPDRFSARQFPNYSSELNVNALLLGDSALYLCASSASLAGAYEQYFGPGTRLTVT.

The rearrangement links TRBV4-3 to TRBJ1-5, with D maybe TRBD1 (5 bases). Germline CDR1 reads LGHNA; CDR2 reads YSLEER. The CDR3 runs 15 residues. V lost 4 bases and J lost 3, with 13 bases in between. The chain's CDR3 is CASSRIWDFNQPQHF. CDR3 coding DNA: TGCGCCAGCAGCCGGATCTGGGACTTCAATCAGCCCCAGCATTTT.

The CDR3 is CSVRDRKGGDTEAFF. For the CDR3, the DNA is TGCAGCGTTCGGGACCGGAAGGGAGGGGACACTGAAGCTTTCTTT. The gene calls are TRBV29-1 and TRBJ1-1, with D maybe TRBD1 (5 bases). CDR1 is SQVTM, CDR2 ANQGSEA, per germline. This CDR3 is 15 amino acids long. The V end was cut by 5 bases, the J end by 3 bases, with 19 bases between.

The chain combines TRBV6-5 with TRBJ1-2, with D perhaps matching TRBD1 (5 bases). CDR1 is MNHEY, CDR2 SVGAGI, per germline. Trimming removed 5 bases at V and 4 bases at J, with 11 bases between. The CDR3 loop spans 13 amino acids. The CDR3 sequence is CASSPGVRYGYTF. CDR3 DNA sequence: TGTGCCAGCAGTCCGGGGGTCCGCTATGGCTACACCTTC.

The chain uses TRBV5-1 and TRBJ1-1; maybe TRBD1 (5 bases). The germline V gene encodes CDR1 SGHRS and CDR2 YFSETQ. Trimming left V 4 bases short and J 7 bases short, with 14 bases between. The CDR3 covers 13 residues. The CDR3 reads CASSPAGVNEAFF. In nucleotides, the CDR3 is TGCGCCAGCAGCCCGGCGGGGGTCAATGAAGCTTTCTTT.

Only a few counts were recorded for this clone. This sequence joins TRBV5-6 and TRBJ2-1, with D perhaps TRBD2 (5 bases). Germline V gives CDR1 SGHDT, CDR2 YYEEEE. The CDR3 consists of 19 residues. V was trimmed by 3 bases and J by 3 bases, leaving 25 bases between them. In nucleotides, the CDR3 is TGTGCCAGCAGCTATCCAGGCCTAGCAGGCCTTTACAGCTACAATGAGCAGTTCTTC. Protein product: CASSYPGLAGLYSYNEQFF.

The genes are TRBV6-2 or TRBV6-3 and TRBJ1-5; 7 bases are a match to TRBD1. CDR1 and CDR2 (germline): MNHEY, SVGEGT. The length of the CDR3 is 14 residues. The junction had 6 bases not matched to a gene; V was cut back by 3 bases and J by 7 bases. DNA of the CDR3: TGTGCCAGCAGTTATCACAGGGGAAGGCAGCCCCAGCATTTT. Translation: CASSYHRGRQPQHF.

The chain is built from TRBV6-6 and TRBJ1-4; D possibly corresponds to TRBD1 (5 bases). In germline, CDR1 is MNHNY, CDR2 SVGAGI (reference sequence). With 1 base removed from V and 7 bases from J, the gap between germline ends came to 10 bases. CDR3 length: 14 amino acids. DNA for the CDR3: TGTGCCAGCAGTTACTGGTCAGGGAGTGAAAAACTGTTTTTT. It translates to CASSYWSGSEKLFF.

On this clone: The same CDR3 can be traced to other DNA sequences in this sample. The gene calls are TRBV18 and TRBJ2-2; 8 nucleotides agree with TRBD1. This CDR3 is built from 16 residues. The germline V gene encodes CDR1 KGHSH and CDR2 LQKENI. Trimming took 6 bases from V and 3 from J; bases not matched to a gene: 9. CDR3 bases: TGTGCCAGCTCCCCAAGACAGGGGCCCGACACCGGGGAGCTGTTTTTT. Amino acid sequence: CASSPRQGPDTGELFF.

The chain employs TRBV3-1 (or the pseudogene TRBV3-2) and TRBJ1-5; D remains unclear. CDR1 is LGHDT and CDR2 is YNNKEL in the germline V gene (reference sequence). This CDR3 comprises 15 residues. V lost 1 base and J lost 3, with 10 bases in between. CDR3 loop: CASSQGVHANQPQHF. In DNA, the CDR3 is TGTGCCAGCAGCCAAGGGGTGCATGCCAATCAGCCCCAGCATTTT.

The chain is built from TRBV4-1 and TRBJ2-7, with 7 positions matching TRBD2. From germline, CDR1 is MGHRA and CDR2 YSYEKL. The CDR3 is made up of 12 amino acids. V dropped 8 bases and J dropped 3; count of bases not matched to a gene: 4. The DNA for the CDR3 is TGCGCCAGCGGGGGGGACGGCTACGAGCAGTACTTC. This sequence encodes CASGGDGYEQYF.

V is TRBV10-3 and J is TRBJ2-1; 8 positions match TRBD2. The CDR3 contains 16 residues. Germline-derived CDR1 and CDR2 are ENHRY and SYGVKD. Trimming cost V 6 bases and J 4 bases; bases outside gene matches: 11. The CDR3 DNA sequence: TGTGCCATCAGCGAGAGTCCGGGGGGGGTATACAATGAGCAGTTCTTC. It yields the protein CAISESPGGVYNEQFF.